This T cell receptor (beta chain) was sequenced for a study of CD8 T cells in ankylosing spondylitis (dated by TCRdb to 2015 to 2018). Regarding the study in general: The study profiled T cell receptor beta repertoires in healthy donors and ankylosing spondylitis patients to find disease-linked TCR variants. Peripheral blood was sampled, and synovial fluid was additionally collected from ankylosing spondylitis patients. The full study cohort comprised 25 ankylosing spondylitis patients and 110 or so healthy donors. What the study reported, not specific to this receptor: A TCR beta motif made up of several highly homologous amino acid variants appeared to be characteristic of blood from ankylosing spondylitis patients. The disease-linked clones showed a CD8+ phenotype and occurred at relatively low frequencies in peripheral blood. The disease-linked clones were reported to be significantly enriched in matched synovial fluid samples from ankylosing spondylitis patients. Some motif variants were previously reported in synovial fluid and blood of reactive arthritis patients, suggesting common disease-initiation mechanisms.

Deletion took 1 base off V and 2 bases off J, with a span of 9 bases between the germline ends. The cysteine opens and the phenylalanine closes a CDR3 of 14 amino acids. The DNA shown is the 42-base CDR3, in frame from base 1. The germline V gene yields SNHLY for CDR1 and FYNNEI for CDR2. This clonotype was seen a handful of times. The antigen this receptor binds is unknown. Per-base qualities were not stored, and no clone one base away is much larger. The run used an Illumina HiSeq 2500. TCR beta libraries were prepared by quantitative 5'-RACE with molecular barcodes. Per the original workflow: To identify disease-linked TCR variants, a new computational method was used, one built on a probabilistic model of VDJ rearrangement. TCRdb reprocessing: public reads trimmed at Q25 with fastp, clones called with MiXCR, in-frame beta chains kept. Records with the same CDR3 protein are collapsed into one entry carrying the most frequent genes and DNA. These V and J calls derive from TCRdb rather than the authors' analysis. Across this sample there are a few hundred thousand distinct CDR3 sequences, with approximately 20% seen only once. Roughly 46% of the sample is in the top ten clones.

The receptor comes from a male donor with ankylosing spondylitis. Sequenced material: blood, either unsorted or a sorted T cell fraction (not recorded which). This sequence uses TRBV2 and TRBJ2-7, with no confidently assigned D gene. The CDR3 region has the sequence CASSEGRAPYEQYF. The nucleotides read TGTGCCAGCAGTGAAGGAAGGGCCCCCTACGAGCAGTACTTC.